This T cell receptor beta chain was identified in a study of blood T cell repertoires in COVID-19 (dated by TCRdb to 2019 to 2021). About the full investigation: The collaborator samples originated in the United States, Italy and Spain and spanned the acute and convalescent phases of COVID-19. Deeply sampled blood TCRbeta repertoires from subjects exposed to, actively infected with, or recovered from COVID-19 were included in the dataset. Nearly every sample came with metadata listing a de-identified subject ID, COVID-19 status, age in years and sex. Samples came from the ongoing ImmuneRACE study (first 160 participants) plus 1,254 subjects from 6 global collaborators. The repertoires were released in a freely available public database meant as a resource for research on the immune response to SARS-CoV-2. Where available, HLA class I and class II types were obtained from metadata supplied by the sample provider rather than from assay-based typing. The prospective study material was composed of cDNA or gDNA derived from T cells, B-cell-depleted T cells, or PBMCs. Study-wide conclusions, independent of this receptor: Clinical and demographic metadata were provided uncurated, with the amount varying by source and participant.

The CDR1 and CDR2 encoded by the germline V gene are SGHAT and FQNNGV. The CDR3 measures 13 amino acids from cysteine to phenylalanine. Kept here is only the CDR3 DNA, which spans 39 bases and is read in frame from base 1. V has 5 bases trimmed and J has 5 bases trimmed; junction bases matching no gene number 3. Enrolling through a virtual design, the prospective study's participants ranged in age from roughly 18 to 100 years and lived across approximately 25 United States geographic areas. Cohort assignment in the prospective study relied on participant-reported clinical history from a screening survey and a study questionnaire. Recovered participants in ImmuneRACE Cohort 3 were defined as having two consecutive negative NP/OP PCR tests, clearance from a healthcare professional, or resolution of symptoms. Mobile phlebotomists in the prospective study collected whole blood, serum and a nasopharyngeal or oropharyngeal swab from every participant. Over an approximately 2-month period, participants in the prospective study had the option of providing additional blood draws and questionnaires. Prospective study blood samples were shipped either frozen or at room temperature before DNA extraction.

The immunoSEQ Assay, a bias-controlled multiplex PCR, was used to amplify TCRbeta CDR3 regions from genomic DNA. The published analysis was carried out like this. The number of nucleated cells in each sample was estimated from the amplification of reference gene primers within the assay. To quantify the absolute abundance of each unique TCRbeta CDR3 rearrangement, sequence reads were collapsed and filtered. For each sample, productive Simpson clonality was calculated as the square root of Simpson's diversity index over productive rearrangements. This is the immuneACCESS table as TCRdb keeps it, with only in-frame sequences that have V and J called. A part of the clones is gone; compared with another copy, unresolved V genes explain less than half, and the rest is unexplained. V and J calls and clone size follow that table, whereas D and trimming were derived from the DNA. The sample yields 200,000 to 250,000 clones; approximately 80% were counted once. The ten largest account for approximately 2% of the sample.

Concerning this clone itself: Its specific antigen is unknown. No much larger clonotype is one base removed from it; base qualities were not supplied.

This receptor was taken from a man in his sixties who had recovered from COVID-19. The chain employs TRBV11-2 and TRBJ1-2; 9 of the junction bases match TRBD1. The sequenced sample was PBMCs or T cells enriched from blood (not recorded which). The CDR3 protein sequence reads: CASSQTGGYGYTF. DNA sequence: TGTGCCAGCAGCCAGACAGGGGGTTATGGCTACACCTTC.